A single sample gave rise to the 19 T cell receptor beta chains below, sequenced in a study of cytomegalovirus exposure and HLA in healthy donors. PCR involved 60 Vbeta and 13 Jbeta primers. Libraries were prepared by immunoSEQ multiplex PCR; TCRdb keeps only in-frame clonotypes and omits some of them. The sample contains around 150,000 clones, 79% of which appear only once. Sequenced input: PBMCs. These receptors all come from a man aged 40-50 years in good health and CMV-seropositive.

Regarding this clone: One junction end disagrees with the germline gene, perhaps due to a read error. The chain uses TRBV7-7 and TRBJ2-7; maybe TRBD1 (5 bases). Germline-derived CDR1 and CDR2 are SSHAT and FNYEAQ (reference sequence). The CDR3 length is 15 residues. The CDR3 DNA is TGTGTCAGCAGCTTGGCCCCAGGGTCCTCCTACGAGCAGTACTTC. It is translated as CVSSLAPGSSYEQYF.

The V call is TRBV28, the J call TRBJ1-2; TRBD1 is a possible D gene (5 bases). This CDR3 spans 14 amino acids. Germline assignment: CDR1 MDHEN and CDR2 SYDVKM. V lost 5 bases and J 8 bases, leaving 18 bases between the germline ends. The CDR3 sequence is CASSDGTFKRGYTF. CDR3 sequence (DNA): TGTGCCAGCAGTGACGGGACTTTCAAACGGGGCTACACCTTC.

The chain uses TRBV10-3 and TRBJ2-5; D might be TRBD1 (7 bases). Germline V gene sequence: CDR1 ENHRY, CDR2 SYGVKD. The CDR3 runs 15 residues. V was shortened by 2 bases and J by 5 bases, with 15 bases between the two germline ends. DNA of the CDR3: TGTGCCATCAGTGAGAGGAGGGGGCCGGAGGAGACCCAGTACTTC. This gives the protein CAISERRGPEETQYF.

This chain uses TRBV10-3 with TRBJ1-1, with 7 bases matching TRBD1. The CDR3 sequence is 14 residues long. The V gene end was trimmed by 5 bases and the J gene end by 0 bases; junction bases not matched to a gene: 3. Germline loops: CDR1 ENHRY, CDR2 SYGVKD. This chain's CDR3 is CAISPTGVNTEAFF. CDR3 nucleotides: TGTGCCATCAGTCCCACAGGGGTGAACACTGAAGCTTTCTTT.

The J gene is TRBJ1-4, the V gene TRBV6-1; maybe TRBD1 (6 bases). The V end lost 3 bases, the J end lost 8 bases, and 22 bases lay between the germline ends. Germline lookup yields CDR1 MNHNS and CDR2 SASEGT. CDR3 length: 17 residues. CDR3 sequence: CASSDPLNNRVLEKLFF. The CDR3 region has the DNA TGTGCCAGCAGTGACCCCCTAAATAACAGGGTTCTAGAAAAACTGTTTTTT.

The genes are TRBV7-2 and TRBJ2-3, with a tentative D call TRBD2 (5 bases). Germline CDR1 and CDR2: SGHTA and FQGNSA. V was clipped by 5 bases and J by 0 bases, with 9 bases between them. The CDR3 totals 14 residues. This CDR3 is CASSRSGSTDTQYF. The CDR3 nucleotides read TGTGCCAGCAGCAGAAGCGGAAGCACAGATACGCAGTATTTT.

The V and J genes are TRBV29-1 and TRBJ2-3, with 7 nucleotides matching TRBD1. The CDR3 has 14 residues. The germline gives CDR1 SQVTM, CDR2 ANQGSEA. The ends lost 4 bases at V and 7 bases at J; junction bases unmatched: 11. CDR3 DNA sequence: TGCAGCGTTGTGTCAGGACAGGCGCTTAATACGCAGTATTTT. Translating it yields CSVVSGQALNTQYF.

V usage is TRBV7-6 and J usage is TRBJ2-6; D is ambiguous. The CDR3 is 15 residues long. The germline V gene has CDR1 SGHVS and CDR2 FNYEAQ. Trimming took 5 bases from V and 0 from J, leaving 8 bases between them. The DNA of the CDR3 is TGTGCCAGCAGCCCGGTTTCCTCTGGGGCCAACGTCCTGACTTTC. As protein: CASSPVSSGANVLTF. The variable domain in full, with the rest retrieved from reference TRBV7-6 and TRBJ2-6, is GAGVSQSPRYKVTKRGQDVALRCDPISGHVSLYWYRQALGQGPEFLTYFNYEAQQDKSGLPNDRFSAERPEGSISTLTIQRTEQRDSAMYRCASSPVSSGANVLTFGAGSRLTVL.

The rearrangement uses TRBV2 and TRBJ2-2; 10 bases are a match to TRBD2. The CDR3 is 15 amino acids. Germline V gene sequence: CDR1 SNHLY, CDR2 FYNNEI. V lost 5 bases and J lost 6; bases outside the gene matches: 6. The CDR3 DNA sequence: TGTGCCAGCAGTCGGACTAGCGGCCCTCCCGGGGAGCTGTTTTTT. Amino acid sequence: CASSRTSGPPGELFF.

The chain recombines TRBV25-1 with TRBJ1-5; tentatively, D is TRBD1 (5 bases). The CDR3 totals 13 residues. V lost 6 bases and J 5 bases, leaving 11 bases between the germline ends. Germline V CDR1 and CDR2: MGHDK, SYGVNS. CDR3 nucleotides: TGTGCCAGCAGCTGGGGGGGTGATCAGCCCCAGCATTTT. This sequence encodes CASSWGGDQPQHF.

About this clone itself: The junction does not match germline at one end; this may be a read error. The V gene is TRBV6-5, the J gene TRBJ1-1; 7 positions agree with TRBD1. The CDR3 covers 14 residues. From germline, CDR1 is MNHEY and CDR2 SVGAGI. The DNA of the CDR3 is TGTGCCGGCAGTGTAGACAGGGTGAACACTGAAGCTTTCTTT. This sequence encodes CAGSVDRVNTEAFF.

V usage is TRBV7-8 and J usage is TRBJ2-7, with 13 bases identical to TRBD2. There are 15 residues in the CDR3. V was pared by 3 bases and J by 3 bases, with 2 bases of the junction left unmatched. Germline V gives CDR1 SGHVS, CDR2 FQNEAQ. CDR3 in amino acids: CASSFGLAGVYEQYF. The CDR3 coding sequence is TGTGCCAGCAGCTTTGGACTAGCGGGAGTCTACGAGCAGTACTTC.

The chain links TRBV7-8 to TRBJ2-7; a weak D match, TRBD1 (5 bases). CDR1 SGHVS and CDR2 FQNEAQ come from the germline V gene. CDR3 length equals 15 residues. V lost 2 bases and J lost 1, with 12 bases in between. The CDR3 region is CASSLSRVRSYEQYF. CDR3 coding DNA: TGTGCCAGCAGCTTATCCAGGGTGAGATCCTACGAGCAGTACTTC.

This sequence joins TRBV7-7 and TRBJ2-5; TRBD1 matches at 7 bases. Per germline, CDR1 SSHAT and CDR2 FNYEAQ (reference sequence). The CDR3 loop spans 15 amino acids. With V trimmed by 5 bases and J by 1 base, 7 bases remained unmatched. The CDR3 nucleotides read TGTGCCAGCAGCACCTGGACAGGCACCCAAGAGACCCAGTACTTC. The encoded protein is CASSTWTGTQETQYF.

This rearrangement joins TRBV5-1 to TRBJ2-7; 9 bases align to TRBD2. Germline CDR1 SGHRS, CDR2 YFSETQ. The CDR3 consists of 15 residues. V lost 5 bases and J lost 4; bases outside the gene matches: 10. This CDR3 is CASSSSPSGGYEQYF. The DNA for the CDR3 is TGCGCCAGCAGTTCTAGTCCCAGCGGGGGGTACGAGCAGTACTTC. Together with reference TRBV5-1 and TRBJ2-7, the CDR3 gives the full variable domain: KAGVTQTPRYLIKTRGQQVTLSCSPISGHRSVSWYQQTPGQGLQFLFEYFSETQRNKGNFPGRFSGRQFSNSRSEMNVSTLELGDSALYLCASSSSPSGGYEQYFGPGTRLTVT.

The V call is TRBV6-5, the J call TRBJ2-7; TRBD1 agrees at 8 bases. V was pared by 0 bases and J by 3 bases, with 1 base of the junction left unmatched. CDR1 and CDR2 (germline): MNHEY, SVGAGI. The CDR3 runs 14 residues. CDR3 sequence reads: CASSYSGTGYEQYF. DNA of the CDR3: TGTGCCAGCAGTTACTCCGGGACAGGCTACGAGCAGTACTTC.

The chain uses TRBV19 and TRBJ1-1; 9 bases align to TRBD1. The CDR3 consists of 15 residues. After removal of 6 bases from V and 1 base from J, the junction contained 6 bases not matched to a gene. Germline V CDR1 and CDR2: LNHDA, SQIVND (reference sequence). Here the CDR3 DNA reads TGTGCCAGTAGGAACGGACAGGGGCGGAACACTGAAGCTTTCTTT. It codes for CASRNGQGRNTEAFF.

This chain connects TRBV2 to TRBJ2-7; D perhaps matches TRBD1 (6 bases). This CDR3 has 14 residues. The germline V and J ends were trimmed by 2 bases and 4 bases, with 12 bases remaining between them. Germline-derived CDR1 and CDR2 are SNHLY and FYNNEI. The CDR3 region is CASSEYGRGYEQYF. CDR3 nucleotides: TGTGCCAGCAGTGAATACGGCAGGGGATACGAGCAGTACTTC.

The genes are TRBV28 and TRBJ1-1, with TRBD1 as a possible D gene (5 bases). The CDR3 extends over 15 amino acids. The V end lost 1 base, the J end lost 5 bases, and 14 bases lay between the germline ends. The germline gives CDR1 MDHEN, CDR2 SYDVKM. Here the CDR3 reads CASSLYSGGMTEAFF. In nucleotides, the CDR3 is TGTGCCAGCAGTTTATACAGCGGGGGGATGACTGAAGCTTTCTTT.